Below, one T cell receptor beta chain is given with its context. The antigen remains unidentified. CD4+ cells were split into CD45RA+ naive and CD45RA-negative memory subsets. The sample comes from a study of shared clonotypes between healthy human individuals. The study, taken as a whole, reports: Naive CD4 clonotypes were shared across a handful of donors at roughly 5%.

The assay was immunoSEQ multiplex PCR, and TCRdb's table has in-frame clones only and misses some. The sample comprises approximately 2.3 million clones, 85% to 95% of which are singletons, and 0.39% rests with the top ten. The germline gives CDR1 GTSNPN, CDR2 SVGIG (reference sequence). Deletions cut 1 base from V and 8 bases from J, with 5 bases between. The CDR3 covers 11 residues. The gene calls are TRBV30 and TRBJ1-4; D is unresolved. Sequenced input: naive CD4+ T cells from PBMCs. As for subset: CD45RA+ positively selected. The source is a young man in good health. Some clones in this sample may be carry-over from other donors' samples. CDR3 DNA sequence: TGTGCCTGGAGTGCTCCCGAAAAACTGTTTTTT. Its protein is CAWSAPEKLFF.